This TCR beta chain emerged from a study of blood T cell repertoires in COVID-19. The data were produced by immunoSEQ multiplex PCR, yet TCRdb's version contains in-frame clones alone and is incomplete. Here the sample spans some 510,000 clones, roughly 88% being singletons. The sequence came from a woman in her thirties or forties who had recovered from COVID-19. The sequenced sample consisted of PBMCs or T cells enriched from blood (not recorded which).

The CDR3, as DNA: TGTGCCAGCAGTGACTCAACTAGCGGGAGTGGCACAGATACGCAGTATTTT. It is translated as CASSDSTSGSGTDTQYF. The V call is TRBV6-4, the J call TRBJ2-3; 11 bases fit TRBD2. Germline V lookup: CDR1 MRHNA, CDR2 SNTAGT. The CDR3 length is 17 residues. J lost 1 base, V lost 0 bases, and 3 bases had no gene match.